This TCR beta chain was recorded in a study of cytomegalovirus exposure and HLA in healthy donors. Study conclusions and caveats: High specificity and sensitivity for cytomegalovirus status were reported for the classifier. A few chains linked to CMV were shown in vitro to be specific for CMV antigens. Later analysis associated a missense DCLRE1C variant with TCR beta V- and J-gene trimming. In an earlier analysis, in 587 donors, most V segments appeared productive either ~87% or ~30% of the time.

PCR employed 60 Vbeta and 13 Jbeta primers. Profiled with immunoSEQ multiplex PCR; TCRdb holds only in-frame clones, not every one. The sample shows approximately 180,000 clones, roughly 70% of them seen only once. Comment on this clone: Its cognate antigen is unknown.

The V and J ends lost 3 bases and 5 bases, in that order; junction bases with no gene match: 5. The CDR3 sequence is 15 residues long. The germline V gene has CDR1 KGHSH and CDR2 LQKENI. The source of this sequence is a male donor in good health and CMV-seronegative. The sample comprised PBMCs. The rearrangement uses TRBV18 and TRBJ1-2; 11 bases line up with TRBD1. For the CDR3, the DNA is TGTGCCAGCTCACCTCAAGGACAGGGGGCTTATGGCTACACCTTC. Its protein product is CASSPQGQGAYGYTF.